The clone carrying this T cell receptor (beta chain) was seen a few times. Its antigen is not identified. Trimming shortened V by 2 bases and J by 5 bases, and 6 bases separated the two germline ends. This CDR3 region has 11 residues. Germline V gives CDR1 GTSNPN, CDR2 SVGIG (reference sequence). Treatment meaning: roughly nine-day PBMC culture with coronavirus spike peptide pools or control peptides (ViraFEST assay). Sequencing of DNA taken from cultured CD4+ T cells relied on the Oncomine TCR Beta short-read assay. One entry per CDR3 protein results from TCRdb running MiXCR on the PCR reads. Altogether more than 13,000 distinct CDR3 sequences are present, approximately 21% being singletons, with the ten largest covering over 12%. The data stem from a study of vaccination and CD4 T cells after COVID-19.

This clonotype originated in a human donor with COVID-19. The chain has TRBV30 and TRBJ2-5; D not resolved. Sequenced material: cultured CD4+ T cells from blood. The CDR3 spells CAWSSRETQYF. CDR3 nucleotide sequence: TGTGCCTGGAGTTCGCGGGAGACCCAGTACTTC.